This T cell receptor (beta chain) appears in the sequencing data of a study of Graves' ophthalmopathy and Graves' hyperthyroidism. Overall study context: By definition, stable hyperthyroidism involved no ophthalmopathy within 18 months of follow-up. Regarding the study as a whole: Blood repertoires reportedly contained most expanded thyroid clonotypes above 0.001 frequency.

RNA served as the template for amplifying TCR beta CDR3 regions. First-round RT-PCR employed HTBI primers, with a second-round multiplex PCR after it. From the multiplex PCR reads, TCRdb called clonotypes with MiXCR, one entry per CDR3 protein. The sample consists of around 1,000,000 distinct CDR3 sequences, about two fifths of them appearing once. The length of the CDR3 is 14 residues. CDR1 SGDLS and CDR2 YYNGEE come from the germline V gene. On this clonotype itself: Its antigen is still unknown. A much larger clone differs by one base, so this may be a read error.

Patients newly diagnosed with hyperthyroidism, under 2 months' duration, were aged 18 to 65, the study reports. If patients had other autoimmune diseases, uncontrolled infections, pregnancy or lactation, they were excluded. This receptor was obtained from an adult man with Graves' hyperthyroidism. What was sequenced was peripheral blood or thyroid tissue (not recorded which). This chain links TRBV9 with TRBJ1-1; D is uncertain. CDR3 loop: CVSSVATGNTEAFF. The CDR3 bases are TGTGTCAGCAGCGTAGCTACGGGAAACACTGAAGCTTTCTTT.